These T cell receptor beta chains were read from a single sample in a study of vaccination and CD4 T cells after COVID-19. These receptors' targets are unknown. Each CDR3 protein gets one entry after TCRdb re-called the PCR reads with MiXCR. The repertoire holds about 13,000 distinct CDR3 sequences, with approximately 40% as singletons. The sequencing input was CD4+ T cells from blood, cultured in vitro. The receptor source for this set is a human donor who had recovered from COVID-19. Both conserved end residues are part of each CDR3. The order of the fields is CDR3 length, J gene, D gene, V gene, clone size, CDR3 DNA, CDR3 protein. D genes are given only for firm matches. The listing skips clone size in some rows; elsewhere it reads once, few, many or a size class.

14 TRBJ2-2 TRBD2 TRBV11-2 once TGTGCCAGCAGCCCGGGGGGGGACACCGGGGAGCTGTTTTTT CASSPGGDTGELFF
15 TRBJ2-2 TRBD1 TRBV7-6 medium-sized TGTGCCAGCAGCTCCGGGACAGGGGGCACCGGGGAGCTGTTTTTT CASSSGTGGTGELFF
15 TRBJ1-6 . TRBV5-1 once TGCGCCAGCAGCTTAGGGGACGTCCTTAATTCACCCCTCCACTTT CASSLGDVLNSPLHF
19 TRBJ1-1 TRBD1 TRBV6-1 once TGTGCCAGCAATCCCCCCATGCGAAGAAGAACAGGGGGCGGAACTGAAGCTTTCTTT CASNPPMRRRTGGGTEAFF
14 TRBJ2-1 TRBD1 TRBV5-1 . TGCGCCAGCAGCTTCACAGGGGGCGAGAATGAGCAGTTCTTC CASSFTGGENEQFF
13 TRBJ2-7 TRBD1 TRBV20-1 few TGCAGTGCTGTCCGGGACAGGGGAGGCGAGCAGTACTTC CSAVRDRGGEQYF
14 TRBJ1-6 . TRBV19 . TGTGCCAGTAGTATCTGGGGATCTGGTTCACCCCTCCACTTT CASSIWGSGSPLHF
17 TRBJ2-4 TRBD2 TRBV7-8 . TGTGCCAGCAGCGCAGGGAGGGAGGGCATAGCCAAAAACATTCAGTACTTC CASSAGREGIAKNIQYF
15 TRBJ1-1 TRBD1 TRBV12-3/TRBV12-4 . TGTGCCAGCAGCCCGCGACAGGGCTCATCCACTGAAGCTTTCTTT CASSPRQGSSTEAFF
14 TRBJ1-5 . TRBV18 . TGTGCCAGCTCACCGACTGATAGCAATCAGCCCCAGCATTTT CASSPTDSNQPQHF
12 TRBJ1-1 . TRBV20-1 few TGCAGTGGCGTGGGTGGAAACACTGAAGCTTTCTTT CSGVGGNTEAFF
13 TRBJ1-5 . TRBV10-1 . TGCGCCAGCAGTCCTGGACAGAATCAGCCCCAGCATTTT CASSPGQNQPQHF
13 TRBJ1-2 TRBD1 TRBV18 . TGTGCCAGCTCACCAGACAGGGCGCGGGGCTACACCTTC CASSPDRARGYTF
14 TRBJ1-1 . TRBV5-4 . TGTGCCAGCAGCCTGACAGGTATGAACACTGAAGCTTTCTTT CASSLTGMNTEAFF
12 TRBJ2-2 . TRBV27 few TGTGCCAGCAGTTTTAATACCGGGGAGCTGTTTTTT CASSFNTGELFF
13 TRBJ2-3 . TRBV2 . TGTGCCAGCACGCAGGGCCGAACAGATACGCAGTATTTT CASTQGRTDTQYF
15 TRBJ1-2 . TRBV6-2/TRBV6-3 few TGTGCCAGCACTTCTCAGGGGATCCAGGCTTATGGCTACACCTTC CASTSQGIQAYGYTF
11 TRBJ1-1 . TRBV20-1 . TGCAGTGCTAGAAAAAACACTGAAGCTTTCTTT CSARKNTEAFF
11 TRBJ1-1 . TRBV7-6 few TGTGCCAGCAGCCGGATATCTGAAGCTTTCTTT CASSRISEAFF
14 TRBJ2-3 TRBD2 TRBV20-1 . TGCAGTGCCAGTCGACTAGCGGGGGGGGATACGCAGTATTTT CSASRLAGGDTQYF
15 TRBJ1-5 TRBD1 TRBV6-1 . TGTGCCAGCAGCCGGGACAGGGCTTTCGGGCAGCCCCAGCATTTT CASSRDRAFGQPQHF
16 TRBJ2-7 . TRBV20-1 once TGCAGTGCTAGAGACCCGGGTCAGGTCACCTCCTACGAGCAGTACTTC CSARDPGQVTSYEQYF
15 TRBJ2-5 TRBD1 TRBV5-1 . TGCGCCAGCAGCCAAACCGGGACAGGGGAAGAGACCCAGTACTTC CASSQTGTGEETQYF
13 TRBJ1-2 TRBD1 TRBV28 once TGTGCCAGCAGCCGGACAGGGAATTATGGCTACACCTTC CASSRTGNYGYTF
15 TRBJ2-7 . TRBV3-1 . TGTGCCAGCAGCCAAGATCAAAAGGGAGCCTACGAGCAGTACTTC CASSQDQKGAYEQYF
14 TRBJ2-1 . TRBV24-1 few TGTGCCACCAGTGATCTGGACTTTTCCGGTGAGCAGTTCTTC CATSDLDFSGEQFF
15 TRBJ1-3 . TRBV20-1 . TGCAGTGCTAGGATGAGCAGGGGTGCGGAAAGGGCCATATATTTT CSARMSRGAERAIYF
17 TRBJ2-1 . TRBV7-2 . TGTGCCAGCAGCTTTTTTGGGGGTCCAAACTCCTACAATGAGCAGTTCTTC CASSFFGGPNSYNEQFF
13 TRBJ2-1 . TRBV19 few TGTGCCAGTAGTCCCCGCTCCTACAATGAGCAGTTCTTC CASSPRSYNEQFF
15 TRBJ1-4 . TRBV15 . TGTGCCACCAGCAGAGGGAGCGTGGGTGGTGAAAAACTGTTTTTT CATSRGSVGGEKLFF
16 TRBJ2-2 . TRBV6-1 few TGTGCCAGCAGTCCTACTAGGGACCAGAACACCGGGGAGCTGTTTTTT CASSPTRDQNTGELFF
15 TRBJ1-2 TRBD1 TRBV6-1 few TGTGCCAGCAGTCAGGGGACAGGGGGCATAGGTGGCTACACCTTC CASSQGTGGIGGYTF
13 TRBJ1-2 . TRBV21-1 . TGTGCCAGCAGCTATGGGACAGATTATGGCTACACCTTC CASSYGTDYGYTF
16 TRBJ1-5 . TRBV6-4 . TGTGCCAGCAGTGACGGGCGCCGCAGAAGCAATCAGCCCCAGCATTTT CASSDGRRRSNQPQHF
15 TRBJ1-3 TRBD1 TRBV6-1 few TGTGCCAGCAGTGTTACGACAGGGATCGGAAACACCATATATTTT CASSVTTGIGNTIYF
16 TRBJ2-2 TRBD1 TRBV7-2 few TGTGCCAGCAGCTCTAACGGACAGGGTACGGCCGGGGAGCTGTTTTTT CASSSNGQGTAGELFF
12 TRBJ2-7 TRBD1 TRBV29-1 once TGCAGCGTGGGACAGGGGGAGGGGGAGCAGTACTTC CSVGQGEGEQYF
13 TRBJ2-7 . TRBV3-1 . TGTGCCAGCAGCCAAGGTAGCGCGTACGAGCAGTACTTC CASSQGSAYEQYF
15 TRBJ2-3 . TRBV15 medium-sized TGTGCCACCAGCAGAGATTACGGAACCACAGATACGCAGTATTTT CATSRDYGTTDTQYF
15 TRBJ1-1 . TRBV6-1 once TGTGCCAGCTATTCCCAACCGGGGACGAACACTGAAGCTTTCTTT CASYSQPGTNTEAFF
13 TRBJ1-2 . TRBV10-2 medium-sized TGCGCCAGCAGTGACAGGACCAACTATGGCTACACCTTC CASSDRTNYGYTF
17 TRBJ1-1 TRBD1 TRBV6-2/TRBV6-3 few TGTGCCAGCAGTTACCGACTCGGACAGGGGAGAAACACTGAAGCTTTCTTT CASSYRLGQGRNTEAFF
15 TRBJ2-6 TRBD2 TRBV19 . TGTGCCAGTAGTATGCGGGGGTCCGGGGCCAACGTCCTGACTTTC CASSMRGSGANVLTF
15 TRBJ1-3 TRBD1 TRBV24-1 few TGTGCCACCCGAGAAGTGAACAGGGGAGGAAACACCATATATTTT CATREVNRGGNTIYF
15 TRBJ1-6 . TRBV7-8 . TGTGCCAGCAGCTTTGAAAGCCAGAAAAATTCACCCCTCCACTTT CASSFESQKNSPLHF
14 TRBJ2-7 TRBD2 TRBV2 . TGTGCCAGCAGTGTAGTAGCGGGGATTGTCAAGCAGTACTTC CASSVVAGIVKQYF
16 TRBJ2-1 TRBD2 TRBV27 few TGTGCCAGCACCGGGACTAGCGGGGGGGCATACAATGAGCAGTTCTTC CASTGTSGGAYNEQFF
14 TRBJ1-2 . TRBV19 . TGTGCCAGTAGTATAGAAGCCCAGGACGCCGGCTACACCTTC CASSIEAQDAGYTF
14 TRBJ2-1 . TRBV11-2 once TGTGCCAGCAGCTTAGGGTGGGGGGGCGGGGAGCAGTTCTTC CASSLGWGGGEQFF
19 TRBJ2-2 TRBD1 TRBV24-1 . TGTGCCACCAGTGATTCAAAATATACGACAGGGTTTTTGGCCGGGGAGCTGTTTTTT CATSDSKYTTGFLAGELFF
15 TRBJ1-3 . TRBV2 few TGTGCCAGCAGACAACAGGGATCTGCTGGAAACACCATATATTTT CASRQQGSAGNTIYF
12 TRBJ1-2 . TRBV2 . TGTGCCAGCAGTGAAGCAAACTATGGCTACACCTTC CASSEANYGYTF
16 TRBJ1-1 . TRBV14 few TGTGCCAGCAGCCGAGCCCCAACAGGGTATAACACTGAAGCTTTCTTT CASSRAPTGYNTEAFF